The 3 T cell receptor beta chains below were found in one sample sequenced in a study of regulatory T cells in long-lasting Graves disease. The time point was: newly diagnosed GD, antithyroid drugs for less than 3 months. With RNA extracted from PBMCs as input, the TCR library was made. Building of the TCR beta libraries involved iRepertoire HTBI primers and Arm-PCR of CDR3 regions. From the multiplex PCR reads, TCRdb called clonotypes with MiXCR, one entry per CDR3 protein. Among over 450,000 distinct CDR3 sequences listed, around 13% were seen once. The same sample was also studied in work on T cells in Graves' hyperthyroidism and ophthalmopathy.

This specimen was peripheral blood mononuclear cells (PBMCs), taken at new diagnosis, from a patient treated with antithyroid drugs. The receptors derive from a woman aged 30 to 39 with Graves disease.

In this sample, this clonotype turned up many times. The V gene is TRBV10-3, the J gene TRBJ2-1, with a weak D call TRBD2 (5 bases). The germline V gene has CDR1 ENHRY and CDR2 SYGVKD. The CDR3 loop spans 14 amino acids. The V end lost 4 bases, the J end lost 5 bases, and 12 bases lay between the germline ends. CDR3 residues: CAISAPPSNNEQFF. In DNA form, the CDR3 reads TGTGCCATCAGTGCCCCCCCTAGCAACAATGAGCAGTTCTTC.

Comment on this clonotype: A much larger clone sits a single nucleotide away, making a read error possible. The genes are TRBV6-5 and TRBJ2-1, with D possibly matching TRBD2 (5 bases). CDR3 length equals 15 residues. Germline V gene data show CDR1 as MNHEY and CDR2 as SVGAGI. The CDR3 sequence: CASSFPGGLNNEQLF. CDR3 in DNA: TGTGCCAGCAGTTTCCCCGGCGGGCTTAACAATGAGCAGCTCTTC.

This clonotype has at least ten counts. V usage is TRBV11-2 and J usage is TRBJ2-5; possibly TRBD1 for D (5 bases). The CDR3 totals 17 residues. Trimming stripped 2 bases from V and 0 bases from J, with 16 bases between. Per germline, CDR1 SGHAT and CDR2 FQNNGV. CDR3 in DNA: TGTGCCAGCAGCTTACCTCAGGGATTGGGGTACCAAGAGACCCAGTACTTC. Translated: CASSLPQGLGYQETQYF.